The 6 T cell receptor beta chains listed next were all sequenced from one sample in a study of CD8+ T cells in alopecia areata (dated by TCRdb to 2016 to 2018). The meaning of the sample's time point label: about 4 weeks on oral tofacitinib. The treatment or condition label corresponds to: oral pan-JAK inhibitor, 5-10 mg twice daily. Library method: the immunoSEQ multiplex PCR assay. RNA was extracted from all samples and reverse transcribed into cDNA, which served as template for TCR sequencing. This immuneACCESS table, as held by TCRdb, lists in-frame sequences with V and J called but not all clones. Of the missing ones, under half trace to an unresolved V gene in checked studies; the others have no known cause. The sample table lists approximately 130,000 clones, approximately 57% of them with a count of one. 4.5% to 6% of the sample is held by the ten biggest clonotypes. The material sequenced was CD4+ T cells sorted from blood, taken at week 4, from a patient treated with tofacitinib. These receptor sequences come from a human donor with alopecia areata.

The rearrangement links TRBV6-1 to TRBJ2-1, with TRBD2 as a possible D gene (6 bases). Trimming removed 0 bases at V and 0 bases at J, with 9 bases between. The CDR3 sequence is 16 residues long. Germline CDR1 reads MNHNS; CDR2 reads SASEGT. DNA of the CDR3: TGTGCCAGCAGTGAAGCGAGGGGAGGCTCCTACAATGAGCAGTTCTTC. Its protein product is CASSEARGGSYNEQFF.

The gene calls are TRBV7-8 and TRBJ2-1; D uncertain. V gave up 4 bases and J gave up 3 bases, with 13 bases separating them. Germline CDR1 SGHVS, CDR2 FQNEAQ. The CDR3 extends over 15 amino acids. CDR3 in amino acids: CASSSRPSGYNEQFF. As DNA, the CDR3 is TGTGCCAGCAGCTCCCGCCCGTCAGGCTACAATGAGCAGTTCTTC.

The chain couples TRBV7-2 to TRBJ2-1; no clear D. The length of the CDR3 is 18 residues. The V end was cut by 2 bases, the J end by 0 bases, with 17 bases between. Per germline, CDR1 SGHTA and CDR2 FQGNSA. The chain's CDR3 is CASSLSGSRAFSYNEQFF. CDR3 DNA: TGTGCCAGCAGCTTATCTGGCAGCAGAGCATTCTCCTACAATGAGCAGTTCTTC. Together with reference TRBV7-2 and TRBJ2-1, the CDR3 gives the full variable domain: GAGVSQSPSNKVTEKGKDVELRCDPISGHTALYWYRQSLGQGLEFLIYFQGNSAPDKSGLPSDRFSAERTGGSVSTLTIQRTQQEDSAVYLCASSLSGSRAFSYNEQFFGPGTRLTVL.

The gene calls are TRBV4-1 and TRBJ1-2; D is unclear. This CDR3 has 11 residues. Germline-derived CDR1 and CDR2 are MGHRA and YSYEKL. Trimming pared 4 bases from V and 7 bases from J, leaving 7 bases between. CDR3 region: CASSLGGGYTF. The CDR3 DNA is TGCGCCAGCAGCCTCGGAGGTGGCTACACCTTC.

The genes are TRBV29-1 and TRBJ2-5; TRBD2 matches at 10 bases. The germline gives CDR1 SQVTM, CDR2 ANQGSEA. The CDR3 is 15 amino acids. V was clipped by 6 bases and J by 5 bases; unmatched bases: 12. CDR3 region: CSVRVSGRLIETQYF. The CDR3 DNA is TGCAGCGTCCGCGTTAGCGGGAGGTTAATTGAGACCCAGTACTTC.

The chain couples TRBV5-1 to TRBJ1-1; D not resolved. CDR3 length: 15 residues. Germline CDR1 SGHRS, CDR2 YFSETQ. The V and J ends lost 4 bases and 4 bases respectively, with 17 bases between them. The CDR3 coding sequence is TGCGCCAGCAGCGCCCTGGGCGGGTCTAGCACTGAAGCTTTCTTT. This gives the protein CASSALGGSSTEAFF. The whole variable domain, filled in from reference TRBV5-1 and TRBJ1-1, reads KAGVTQTPRYLIKTRGQQVTLSCSPISGHRSVSWYQQTPGQGLQFLFEYFSETQRNKGNFPGRFSGRQFSNSRSEMNVSTLELGDSALYLCASSALGGSSTEAFFGQGTRLTVV.